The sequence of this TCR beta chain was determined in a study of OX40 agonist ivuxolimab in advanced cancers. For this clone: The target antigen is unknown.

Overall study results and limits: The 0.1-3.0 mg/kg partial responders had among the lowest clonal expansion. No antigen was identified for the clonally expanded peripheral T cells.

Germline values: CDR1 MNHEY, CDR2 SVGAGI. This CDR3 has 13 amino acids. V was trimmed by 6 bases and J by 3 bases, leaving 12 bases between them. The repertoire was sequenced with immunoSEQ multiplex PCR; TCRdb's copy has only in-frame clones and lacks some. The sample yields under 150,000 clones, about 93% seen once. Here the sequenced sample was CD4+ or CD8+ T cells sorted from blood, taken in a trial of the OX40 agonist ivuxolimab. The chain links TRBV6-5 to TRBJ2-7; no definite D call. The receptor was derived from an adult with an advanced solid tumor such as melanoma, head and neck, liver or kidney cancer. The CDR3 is CASSPSWIYEQYF. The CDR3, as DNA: TGTGCCAGCAGCCCTTCCTGGATCTACGAGCAGTACTTC.